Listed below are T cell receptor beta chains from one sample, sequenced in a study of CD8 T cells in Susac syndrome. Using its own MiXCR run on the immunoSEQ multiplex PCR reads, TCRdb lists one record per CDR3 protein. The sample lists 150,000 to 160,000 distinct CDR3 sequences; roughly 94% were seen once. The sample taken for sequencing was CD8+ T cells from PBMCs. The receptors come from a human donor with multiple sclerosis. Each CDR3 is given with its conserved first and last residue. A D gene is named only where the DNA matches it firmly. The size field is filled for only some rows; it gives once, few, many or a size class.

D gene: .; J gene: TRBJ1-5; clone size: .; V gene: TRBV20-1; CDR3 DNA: TGCAGTGCTCAGGGGAGTTGGGATACAGATCAGCCCCAGCATTTT; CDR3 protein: CSAQGSWDTDQPQHF
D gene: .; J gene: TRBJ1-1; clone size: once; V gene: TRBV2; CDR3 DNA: TGTGCCAGCAGTGATCCGGGACAGAACACTGAAGCTTTCTTT; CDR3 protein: CASSDPGQNTEAFF
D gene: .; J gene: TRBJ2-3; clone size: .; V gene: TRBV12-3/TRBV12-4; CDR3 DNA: TGTGCCAGCAGTGGACCAGGTACTAGCACAGATACGCAGTATTTT; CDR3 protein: CASSGPGTSTDTQYF
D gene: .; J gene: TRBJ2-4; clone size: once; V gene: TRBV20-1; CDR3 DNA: TGCAGTGCTAGAGGTGGTCTTACCAAAAACATTCAGTACTTC; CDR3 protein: CSARGGLTKNIQYF
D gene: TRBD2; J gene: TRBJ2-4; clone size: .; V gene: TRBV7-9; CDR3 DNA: TGTGCCAGCAGCTCCGGCGCGGGGGTCACCAAAAACATTCAGTACTTC; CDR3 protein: CASSSGAGVTKNIQYF
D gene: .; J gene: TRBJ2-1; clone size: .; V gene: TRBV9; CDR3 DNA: TGTGCCAGCAGCCCCTCAAGGGGCAATGAGCAGTTCTTC; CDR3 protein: CASSPSRGNEQFF
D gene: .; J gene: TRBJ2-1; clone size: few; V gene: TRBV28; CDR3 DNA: TGTGCCAGCAGTTTACGAACCTACAATGAGCAGTTCTTC; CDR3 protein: CASSLRTYNEQFF
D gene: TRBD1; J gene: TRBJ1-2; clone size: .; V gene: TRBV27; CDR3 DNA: TGTGCCAGCAATTCTCGCCCAGGGGGCGGGTATGGCTACACCTTC; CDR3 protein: CASNSRPGGGYGYTF
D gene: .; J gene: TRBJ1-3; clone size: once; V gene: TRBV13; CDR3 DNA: TGTGCCAGCAGCTTGGGAGACCCCTCTGGAAACACCATATATTTT; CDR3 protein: CASSLGDPSGNTIYF
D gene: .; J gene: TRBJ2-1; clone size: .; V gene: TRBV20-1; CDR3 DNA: TGCAGTGCTAGAGACTACATGGCGGCAGGGAAAGACCGACAAAGCTCCTACAATGAGCAGTTCTTC; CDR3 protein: CSARDYMAAGKDRQSSYNEQFF
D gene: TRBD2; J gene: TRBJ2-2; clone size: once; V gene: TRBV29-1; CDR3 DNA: TGCAGCGCCGGGGGACTAGCGGTCACCGGGGAGCTGTTTTTT; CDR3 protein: CSAGGLAVTGELFF
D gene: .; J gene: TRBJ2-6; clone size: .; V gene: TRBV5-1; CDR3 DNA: TGCGCCAGCAGCTTGAGGGGTTCTCCTGGGGCCAACGTCCTGACTTTC; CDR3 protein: CASSLRGSPGANVLTF
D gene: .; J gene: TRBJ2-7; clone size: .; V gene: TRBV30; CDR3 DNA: TGTGCCTGGAGTCAGGGCAAGTACGAGCAGTACTTC; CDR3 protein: CAWSQGKYEQYF
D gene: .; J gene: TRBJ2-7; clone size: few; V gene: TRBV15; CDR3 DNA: TGTGCCACCAGCTCAGGTCTGGACGAGCAGTACTTC; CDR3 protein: CATSSGLDEQYF
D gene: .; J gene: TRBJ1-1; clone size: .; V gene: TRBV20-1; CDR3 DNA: TGCAGTGCTAGAGATCTCCCAGGCTGGAACACTGAAGCTTTCTTT; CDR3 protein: CSARDLPGWNTEAFF
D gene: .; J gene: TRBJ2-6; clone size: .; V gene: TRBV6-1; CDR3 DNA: TGTGCCAGCAGTATCCAGGGCTCTGGGGCCAACGTCCTGACTTTC; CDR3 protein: CASSIQGSGANVLTF
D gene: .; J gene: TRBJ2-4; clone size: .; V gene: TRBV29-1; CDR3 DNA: TGCAGCGTTGGGGAATCACAAAACATTCAGTACTTC; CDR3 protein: CSVGESQNIQYF
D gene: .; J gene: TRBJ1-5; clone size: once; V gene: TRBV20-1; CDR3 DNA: TGCAGTGCTATAGGGGTGGGGTATCAGCCCCAGCATTTT; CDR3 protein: CSAIGVGYQPQHF
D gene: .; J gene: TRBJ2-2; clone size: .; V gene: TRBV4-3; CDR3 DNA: TGCGCCAGCAGCCCTAGGTGGGGGAACACCGGGGAGCTGTTTTTT; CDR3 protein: CASSPRWGNTGELFF
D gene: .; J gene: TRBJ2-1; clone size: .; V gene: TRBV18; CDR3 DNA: TGTGCCAGCTCACCTTCCCGGGACCCCTTGAACTCGTTCTTC; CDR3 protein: CASSPSRDPLNSFF
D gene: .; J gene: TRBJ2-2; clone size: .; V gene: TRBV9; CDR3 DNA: TGTGCCAGCAGCGTAGGACGGGTTTCGAACACCGGGGAGCTGTTTTTT; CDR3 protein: CASSVGRVSNTGELFF
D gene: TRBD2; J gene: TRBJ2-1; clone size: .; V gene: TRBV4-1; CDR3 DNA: TGCGCCAGCAGCCAGGAGGCTAGCGGCCGGAGCTCCTACAATGAGCAGTTCTTC; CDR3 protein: CASSQEASGRSSYNEQFF
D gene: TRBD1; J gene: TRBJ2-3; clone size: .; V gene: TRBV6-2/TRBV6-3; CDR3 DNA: TGTGCCAGCAGCGGACAGGGTCTCACAGATACGCAGTATTTT; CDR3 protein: CASSGQGLTDTQYF
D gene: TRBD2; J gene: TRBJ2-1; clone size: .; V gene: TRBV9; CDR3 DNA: TGTGCCAGCAGCGCTAGCGGGGCCTCCTACAATGAGCAGTTCTTC; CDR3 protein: CASSASGASYNEQFF
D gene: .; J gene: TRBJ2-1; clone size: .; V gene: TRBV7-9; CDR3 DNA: TGTGCCAGCAGCCCCCCCTCCGGCCACAATGAGCAGTTCTTC; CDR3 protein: CASSPPSGHNEQFF
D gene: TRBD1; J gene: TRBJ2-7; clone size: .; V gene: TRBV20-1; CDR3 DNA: TGCAGTGCTAGAGATGGGGCAGGGGGCCCCCCCTACGAGCAGTACTTC; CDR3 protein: CSARDGAGGPPYEQYF
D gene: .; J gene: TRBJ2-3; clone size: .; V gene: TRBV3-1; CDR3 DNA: TGTGCCAGCAGCCAAGGGGCTCTAAGCACAGATACGCAGTATTTT; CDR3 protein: CASSQGALSTDTQYF
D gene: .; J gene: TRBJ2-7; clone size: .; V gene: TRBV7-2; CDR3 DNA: TGTGCCAGCAGCTTAGACCGAGGCAGGTCCTACGAGCAGTACTTC; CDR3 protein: CASSLDRGRSYEQYF
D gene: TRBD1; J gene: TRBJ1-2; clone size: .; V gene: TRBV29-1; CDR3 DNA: TGCAGCGTGCAGGGGGTAGAGTATGGCTACACCTTC; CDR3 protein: CSVQGVEYGYTF
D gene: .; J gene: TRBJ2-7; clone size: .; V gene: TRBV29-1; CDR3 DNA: TGCAGCGTCTCCTCTTCATACGAGCAGTACTTC; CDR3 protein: CSVSSSYEQYF
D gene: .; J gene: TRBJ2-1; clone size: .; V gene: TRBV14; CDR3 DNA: TGTGCCAGCAGTCCCTCGGCCAGCTTCTACAATGAGCAGTTCTTC; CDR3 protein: CASSPSASFYNEQFF
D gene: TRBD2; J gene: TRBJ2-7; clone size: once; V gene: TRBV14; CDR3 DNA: TGTGCCAGCAGCCAAGATAGGAGTAGCGGGGGACCCTACGAGCAGTACTTC; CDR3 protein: CASSQDRSSGGPYEQYF
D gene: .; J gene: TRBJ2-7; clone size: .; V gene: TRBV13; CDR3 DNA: TGTGCCAGCAGCATACAGACAGACGAGCAGTACTTC; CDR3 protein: CASSIQTDEQYF
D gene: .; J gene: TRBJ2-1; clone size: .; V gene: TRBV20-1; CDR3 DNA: TGCAGTGCCGTTACCGGGACTGGAACCTACAATGAGCAGTTCTTC; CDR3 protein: CSAVTGTGTYNEQFF
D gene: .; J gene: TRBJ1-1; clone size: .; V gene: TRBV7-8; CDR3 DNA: TGTGCCAGCAGGGAGCTCGGGAGGGGAGGAACTGAAGCTTTCTTT; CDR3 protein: CASRELGRGGTEAFF
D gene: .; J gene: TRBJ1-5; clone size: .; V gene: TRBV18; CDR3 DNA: TGTGCCAGCTCACCATCGGGGGACTATAGCAATCAGCCCCAGCATTTT; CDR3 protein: CASSPSGDYSNQPQHF
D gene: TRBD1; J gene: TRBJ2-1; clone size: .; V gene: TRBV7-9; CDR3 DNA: TGTGCCAGCCGGGGACAGGGGGCAAGGAATGAGCAGTTCTTC; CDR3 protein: CASRGQGARNEQFF
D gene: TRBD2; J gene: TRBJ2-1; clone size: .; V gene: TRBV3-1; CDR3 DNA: TGTGCCAGCAGCCCAAGACTAGCGGGGAGACACAATGAGCAGTTCTTC; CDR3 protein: CASSPRLAGRHNEQFF
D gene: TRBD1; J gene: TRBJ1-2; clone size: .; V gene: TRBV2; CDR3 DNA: TGTGCCAGCACCCTGGACAGGGGGCGTTATGGCTACACCTTC; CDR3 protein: CASTLDRGRYGYTF
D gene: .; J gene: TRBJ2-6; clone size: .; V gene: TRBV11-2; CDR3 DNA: TGTGCCAGCAGCTTAGTCGGCAGACCTTCTGGTGGGGCCAACGTCCTGACTTTC; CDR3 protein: CASSLVGRPSGGANVLTF
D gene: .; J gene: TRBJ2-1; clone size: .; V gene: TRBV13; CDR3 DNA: TGTGCCAGCAGCCGCGTCCCCGGGACACCGTACAATGAGCAGTTCTTC; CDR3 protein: CASSRVPGTPYNEQFF
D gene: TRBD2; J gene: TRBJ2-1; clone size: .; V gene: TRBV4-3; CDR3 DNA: TGCGCCAGCAGCCCGAAGTATGGGGAGCGGGGGACCCGGAGCTCCTACAATGAGCAGTTCTTC; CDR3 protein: CASSPKYGERGTRSSYNEQFF
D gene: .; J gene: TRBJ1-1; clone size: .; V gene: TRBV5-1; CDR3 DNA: TGCGCCAGCACGTTCCAGGTCAGGGGCGGGGACACTGAAGCTTTCTTT; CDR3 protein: CASTFQVRGGDTEAFF
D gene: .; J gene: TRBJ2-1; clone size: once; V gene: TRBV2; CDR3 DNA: TGTGCCAATGGGGGAACCTCCTACAATGAGCAGTTCTTC; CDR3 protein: CANGGTSYNEQFF
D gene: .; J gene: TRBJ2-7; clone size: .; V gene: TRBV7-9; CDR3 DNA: TGTGCCAGCAGCTTAGGGGCTCTCGAGCAGTACTTC; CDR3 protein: CASSLGALEQYF
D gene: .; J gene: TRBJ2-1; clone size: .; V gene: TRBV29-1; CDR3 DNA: TGCAGCGTGCTCTGGAACAACAATGAGCAGTTCTTC; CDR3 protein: CSVLWNNNEQFF
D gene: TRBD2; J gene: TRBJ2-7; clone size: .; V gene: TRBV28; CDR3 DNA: TGTGCCAGCACGGGACTAGGCTCCTACGAGCAGTACTTC; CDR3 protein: CASTGLGSYEQYF
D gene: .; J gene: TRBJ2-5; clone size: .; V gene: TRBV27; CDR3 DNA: TGTGCCAGCAGTTTAATGCCGACCCAAGAGACCCAGTACTTC; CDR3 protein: CASSLMPTQETQYF
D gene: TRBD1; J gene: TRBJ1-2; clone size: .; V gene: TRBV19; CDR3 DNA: TGTGCCAGCTACCGGGACAGGGAGGGGAGCTATGGCTACACCTTC; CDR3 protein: CASYRDREGSYGYTF
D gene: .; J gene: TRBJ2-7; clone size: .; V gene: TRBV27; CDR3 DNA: TGTGCCAGCAGTTCCTCCCGGGGGGCGAACGAGCAGTACTTC; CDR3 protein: CASSSSRGANEQYF
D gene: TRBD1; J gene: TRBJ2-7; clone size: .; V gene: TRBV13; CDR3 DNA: TGTGCCAGCAGCTTCAGGGGGCCGGCTCTGGGGCAGTACTTC; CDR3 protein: CASSFRGPALGQYF
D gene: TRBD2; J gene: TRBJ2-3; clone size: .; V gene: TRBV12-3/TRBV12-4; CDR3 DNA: TGTGCCAGCAGTTTACGGGGAATCGGGGGGGGAGGCACAGATACGCAGTATTTT; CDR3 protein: CASSLRGIGGGGTDTQYF
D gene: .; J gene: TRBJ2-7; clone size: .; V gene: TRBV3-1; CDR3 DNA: TGTGCCAGCAGCCAGGACGGACATCAATACGAGCAGTACTTC; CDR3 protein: CASSQDGHQYEQYF
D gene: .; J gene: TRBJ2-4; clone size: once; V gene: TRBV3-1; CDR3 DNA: TGTGCCAGCAGCCCCCGGGACACCCAAGCCAAAAACATTCAGTACTTC; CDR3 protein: CASSPRDTQAKNIQYF
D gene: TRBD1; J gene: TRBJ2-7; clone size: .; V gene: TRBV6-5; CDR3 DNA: TGTGCCAGCAGTTACTCCACAGGGGAATCCTCCTACGAGCAGTACTTC; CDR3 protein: CASSYSTGESSYEQYF
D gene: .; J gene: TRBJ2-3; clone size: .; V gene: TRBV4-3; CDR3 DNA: TGCGCCAGCAGCCAAGATAAGGCAGGGGCAAATACGCAGTATTTT; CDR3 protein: CASSQDKAGANTQYF
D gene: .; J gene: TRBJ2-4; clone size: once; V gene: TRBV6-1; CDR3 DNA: TGTGCCAGCAGTCCCTGGGACACCGTCAAGGCACGACTAGCCAAAAACATTCAGTACTTC; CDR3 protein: CASSPWDTVKARLAKNIQYF
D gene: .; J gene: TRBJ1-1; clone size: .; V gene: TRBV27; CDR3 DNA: TGTGCCAGCAGTTTAAGTCGGAGAGGGACTGAAGCTTTCTTT; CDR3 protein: CASSLSRRGTEAFF
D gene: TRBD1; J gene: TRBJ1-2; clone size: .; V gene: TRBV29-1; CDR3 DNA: TGCAGCGACTGGACAGGTTACTTGGATGGCTACACCTTC; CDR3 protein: CSDWTGYLDGYTF
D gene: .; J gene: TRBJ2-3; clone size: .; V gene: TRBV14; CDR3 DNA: TGTGCCAGCAGCCTTAAGAATCCTACTCGGGGCACAGATACGCAGTATTTT; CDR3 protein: CASSLKNPTRGTDTQYF